This T cell receptor beta chain was obtained from a study of beta chain features in type 1 diabetes. Background on the study: Age, gender and cell yields were alike across patients and healthy donors. The study, taken as a whole, reports: Type 1 diabetes patients had TCRB CDR3s that were shorter (moderately but significantly so) in all four CD4+ subsets.

In germline, CDR1 is SEHNR, CDR2 FQNEAQ (reference sequence). This CDR3 is 11 amino acids long. V lost 5 bases and J 10 bases, leaving 9 bases between the germline ends. To note about this clone: The antigen is not known.

All of the isolated RNA was reverse transcribed, so expressed TCRB transcripts were sequenced. The data were produced by immunoSEQ multiplex PCR, yet TCRdb's version contains in-frame clones alone and is incomplete. In the table there are hundreds of thousands of clones, approximately 28% of which are singletons. This TCR was sampled from a man between 18 and 29 years old in good health. The specimen sequenced was naive CD4+ T cells from blood. The chain has TRBV7-9 and TRBJ2-1, with D possibly TRBD2 on 6 matching bases. CDR3 coding DNA: TGTGCCAGCAGCCGGGCGGGAGAGCAGTTCTTC. Its translation: CASSRAGEQFF. The full variable domain, its missing parts supplied by reference TRBV7-9 and TRBJ2-1, is DTGVSQNPRHKITKRGQNVTFRCDPISEHNRLYWYRQTLGQGPEFLTYFQNEAQLEKSRLLSDRFSAERPKGSFSTLEIQRTEQGDSAMYLCASSRAGEQFFGPGTRLTVL.